A selection of T cell receptor beta chains follows, all from one sample in a study of T cell changes during pregnancy in multiple sclerosis. Sequencing used immunoSEQ multiplex PCR; TCRdb keeps in-frame clones, though not all of them. The table shows about 36,000 clones, with 90% to 95% occurring only once. Sequencing used CD4+ T cells from peripheral blood mononuclear cells, obtained in the second trimester of pregnancy. These TCRs come from a female donor in good health, enrolled as a control in a pregnancy study. CDR3s include the opening cysteine and the closing phenylalanine or tryptophan. Each record gives: V gene, D gene, J gene, clone size, CDR3 protein, CDR3 DNA. A D gene is named only where the DNA matches it firmly. A row's size may be missing; if present it is once, few, many or a size class.

V: TRBV14
D: .
J: TRBJ2-1
size: .
CDR3: CASSQEGGYNEQFF
DNA: TGTGCCAGCAGCCAAGAGGGCGGGTACAATGAGCAGTTCTTC

V: TRBV6-5
D: TRBD1
J: TRBJ1-2
size: .
CDR3: CASSGQGADVYGYTF
DNA: TGTGCCAGCAGTGGACAGGGGGCTGACGTCTATGGCTACACCTTC

V: TRBV6-1
D: .
J: TRBJ1-1
size: .
CDR3: CASSFGQEAFF
DNA: TGTGCCAGCAGTTTCGGACAGGAAGCTTTCTTT

V: TRBV11-2
D: .
J: TRBJ2-1
size: .
CDR3: CASSLRESNEQFF
DNA: TGTGCCAGCAGCTTGAGGGAATCCAATGAGCAGTTCTTC

V: TRBV5-1
D: .
J: TRBJ2-2
size: .
CDR3: CASSKGSATGELFF
DNA: TGCGCCAGCAGCAAGGGGTCTGCCACCGGGGAGCTGTTTTTT

V: TRBV2
D: .
J: TRBJ2-1
size: few
CDR3: CASSEVFSGAYNEQFF
DNA: TGTGCCAGCAGTGAAGTATTCAGCGGAGCCTACAATGAGCAGTTCTTC

V: TRBV5-6
D: TRBD1
J: TRBJ1-2
size: .
CDR3: CASSPRQGSYGYTF
DNA: TGTGCCAGCAGCCCGCGACAGGGGAGCTATGGCTACACCTTC

V: TRBV15
D: TRBD1
J: TRBJ1-5
size: .
CDR3: CATSRDVGQGRAQPQHF
DNA: TGTGCCACCAGCAGAGACGTTGGACAGGGAAGGGCTCAGCCCCAGCATTTT

V: TRBV28
D: TRBD1
J: TRBJ1-2
size: .
CDR3: CASSFLTGLDYGYTF
DNA: TGTGCCAGCAGTTTTCTGACAGGGTTGGACTATGGCTACACCTTC

V: TRBV6-1
D: .
J: TRBJ1-1
size: once
CDR3: CASRLREVWTEAFF
DNA: TGTGCCAGCAGGCTAAGAGAAGTTTGGACTGAAGCTTTCTTT

V: TRBV19
D: TRBD1
J: TRBJ1-5
size: .
CDR3: CASNPGQGPKGNQPQHF
DNA: TGTGCCAGTAACCCGGGACAGGGGCCGAAGGGGAATCAGCCCCAGCATTTT

V: TRBV5-3
D: .
J: TRBJ2-3
size: .
CDR3: CARRGERRGLVTDTQYF
DNA: TGTGCCAGACGAGGAGAGAGACGTGGCTTAGTCACAGATACGCAGTATTTT

V: TRBV28
D: .
J: TRBJ1-5
size: once
CDR3: CASSLPPLGDQPQHF
DNA: TGTGCCAGCAGTTTACCGCCTTTGGGCGATCAGCCCCAGCATTTT

V: TRBV9
D: .
J: TRBJ1-2
size: few
CDR3: CASSVDQGSYGYTF
DNA: TGTGCCAGCAGCGTAGACCAGGGTAGCTATGGCTACACCTTC

V: TRBV5-6
D: .
J: TRBJ1-5
size: .
CDR3: CASSSGPVGSFNQPQHF
DNA: TGTGCCAGCAGCTCCGGTCCAGTGGGCTCCTTTAATCAGCCCCAGCATTTT

V: TRBV4-1
D: TRBD2
J: TRBJ2-4
size: .
CDR3: CASSQVGLGKNIQYF
DNA: TGCGCCAGCAGCCAAGTGGGACTAGGAAAAAACATTCAGTACTTC

V: TRBV30
D: TRBD1
J: TRBJ1-1
size: .
CDR3: CAWSPGQGMNTEAFF
DNA: TGTGCCTGGAGTCCGGGACAGGGAATGAACACTGAAGCTTTCTTT

V: TRBV27
D: TRBD2
J: TRBJ2-7
size: .
CDR3: CASRAGGASYEQYF
DNA: TGTGCCAGCAGAGCCGGGGGGGCCTCCTACGAGCAGTACTTC

V: TRBV2
D: .
J: TRBJ2-3
size: .
CDR3: CASSLREGDTQYF
DNA: TGTGCCAGCAGCCTCCGGGAAGGAGATACGCAGTATTTT

V: TRBV11-2
D: TRBD2
J: TRBJ2-1
size: .
CDR3: CASSLEPSGRAYKFF
DNA: TGTGCCAGCAGCTTAGAGCCTAGCGGGAGGGCCTATAAGTTCTTC

V: TRBV12-1
D: .
J: TRBJ2-7
size: .
CDR3: CASSSAASGRGYEQYF
DNA: TGTGCCAGCAGCTCCGCCGCTAGCGGGAGGGGGTACGAGCAGTACTTC

V: TRBV21-1
D: .
J: TRBJ2-1
size: .
CDR3: CASSKRFEKHEQFF
DNA: TGTGCCAGCAGCAAACGGTTTGAGAAGCATGAGCAGTTCTTC

V: TRBV7-8
D: .
J: TRBJ1-4
size: .
CDR3: CASSPRPAASNEKLFF
DNA: TGTGCCAGCAGCCCGAGGCCAGCAGCAAGTAATGAAAAACTGTTTTTT

V: TRBV7-9
D: .
J: TRBJ1-1
size: .
CDR3: CASSLGGLNTEAFF
DNA: TGTGCCAGCAGCTTAGGCGGTCTGAACACTGAAGCTTTCTTT

V: TRBV9
D: TRBD1
J: TRBJ2-4
size: .
CDR3: CASSVLPLRTGDLAKNIQYF
DNA: TGTGCCAGCAGCGTACTCCCTCTCCGGACAGGAGATTTAGCCAAAAACATTCAGTACTTC

V: TRBV18
D: .
J: TRBJ2-5
size: .
CDR3: CASSPSRANRETQYF
DNA: TGTGCCAGCTCACCAAGCAGGGCAAACAGGGAGACCCAGTACTTC

V: TRBV15
D: .
J: TRBJ2-3
size: .
CDR3: CATSRDRRERTDTQYF
DNA: TGTGCCACCAGCAGAGATCGGCGGGAACGGACAGATACGCAGTATTTT

V: TRBV10-2
D: TRBD1
J: TRBJ2-3
size: .
CDR3: CASRTGGRDTQYF
DNA: TGCGCCAGCAGGACAGGGGGCAGGGATACGCAGTATTTT

V: TRBV27
D: .
J: TRBJ1-6
size: .
CDR3: CASSLGGYNSPLHF
DNA: TGTGCCAGCAGTTTGGGAGGGTATAATTCACCCCTCCACTTT

V: TRBV4-2
D: TRBD1
J: TRBJ1-4
size: .
CDR3: CASSQAVGQNNEKLFF
DNA: TGTGCCAGCAGCCAAGCCGTGGGACAGAATAATGAAAAACTGTTTTTT

V: TRBV2
D: .
J: TRBJ2-3
size: .
CDR3: CASSEAGGRLGDTQYF
DNA: TGTGCCAGCAGTGAAGCGGGGGGGCGTCTGGGAGATACGCAGTATTTT

V: TRBV5-4
D: .
J: TRBJ1-3
size: .
CDR3: CASSPTGGLSGNTIYF
DNA: TGTGCCAGCAGCCCAACCGGAGGCCTTTCTGGAAACACCATATATTTT

V: TRBV5-1
D: .
J: TRBJ2-5
size: .
CDR3: CASSLGQGGGQYF
DNA: TGCGCCAGCAGCTTGGGCCAGGGTGGGGGGCAGTACTTC

V: TRBV5-6
D: TRBD2
J: TRBJ2-5
size: .
CDR3: CASSWGLAGIQETQYF
DNA: TGTGCCAGCAGCTGGGGACTAGCGGGAATCCAAGAGACCCAGTACTTC

V: TRBV1
D: .
J: TRBJ1-5
size: .
CDR3: CTSSHRDRGGKEPQHF
DNA: TGCACCAGCAGCCACAGAGACAGGGGAGGAAAAGAGCCCCAGCATTTT

V: TRBV6-1
D: .
J: TRBJ1-4
size: .
CDR3: CASSDREGEKLFF
DNA: TGTGCCAGCAGTGACCGGGAAGGAGAAAAACTGTTTTTT

V: TRBV5-4
D: TRBD2
J: TRBJ2-1
size: .
CDR3: CASSSRGSGMNEQFF
DNA: TGTGCCAGCAGCTCCCGAGGTAGCGGGATGAATGAGCAGTTCTTC

V: TRBV5-1
D: .
J: TRBJ2-5
size: .
CDR3: CASSLQETQYF
DNA: TGCGCCAGCAGCCTCCAAGAGACCCAGTACTTC

V: TRBV9
D: TRBD1
J: TRBJ1-6
size: .
CDR3: CASSVVPQGEAALHF
DNA: TGTGCCAGCAGCGTAGTCCCCCAGGGGGAAGCGGCCCTCCACTTT

V: TRBV28
D: .
J: TRBJ1-5
size: once
CDR3: CASSAYRFQGPQPQHF
DNA: TGTGCCAGCAGTGCCTACAGGTTCCAGGGCCCTCAGCCCCAGCATTTT

V: TRBV6-5
D: TRBD2
J: TRBJ2-7
size: .
CDR3: CASSSEAGYSYEQYF
DNA: TGTGCCAGCAGTTCGGAAGCGGGGTACTCCTACGAGCAGTACTTC

V: TRBV11-2
D: .
J: TRBJ2-7
size: .
CDR3: CASSSQGYEQYF
DNA: TGTGCCAGCAGCTCGCAGGGCTACGAGCAGTACTTC

V: TRBV5-1
D: .
J: TRBJ2-2
size: .
CDR3: CASSPLGGEAGELFF
DNA: TGCGCCAGCAGCCCCCTAGGGGGGGAAGCCGGGGAGCTGTTTTTT

V: TRBV9
D: .
J: TRBJ1-2
size: .
CDR3: CASSPTGLVGYTF
DNA: TGTGCCAGCAGCCCGACAGGCTTAGTTGGCTACACCTTC

V: TRBV28
D: .
J: TRBJ2-2
size: .
CDR3: CASTDTGELFF
DNA: TGTGCCAGCACGGACACCGGGGAGCTGTTTTTT

V: TRBV19
D: .
J: TRBJ1-5
size: .
CDR3: CASSKQLNQPQHF
DNA: TGTGCCAGCTCGAAACAGCTCAATCAGCCCCAGCATTTT

V: TRBV10-3
D: TRBD1
J: TRBJ1-5
size: .
CDR3: CAISDGAGQINQPQHF
DNA: TGTGCCATCAGTGACGGGGCGGGACAGATAAATCAGCCCCAGCATTTT

V: TRBV7-8
D: .
J: TRBJ2-1
size: .
CDR3: CASSLTLVANEQFF
DNA: TGTGCCAGCAGCCTAACACTAGTAGCCAATGAGCAGTTCTTC

V: TRBV5-4
D: .
J: TRBJ1-1
size: .
CDR3: CASSQVQSEAFF
DNA: TGTGCCAGCAGCCAGGTCCAATCCGAAGCTTTCTTT

V: TRBV2
D: TRBD1
J: TRBJ2-1
size: .
CDR3: CAVLRGQGYNEQFF
DNA: TGTGCCGTACTCCGAGGACAGGGGTACAATGAGCAGTTCTTC

V: TRBV28
D: TRBD1
J: TRBJ1-1
size: once
CDR3: CASSLTRQGLWGTEAFF
DNA: TGTGCCAGCAGTTTAACCCGACAGGGTCTTTGGGGGACTGAAGCTTTCTTT

V: TRBV7-2
D: TRBD2
J: TRBJ2-2
size: .
CDR3: CASSGAGVSTGELFF
DNA: TGTGCCAGCAGCGGAGCGGGAGTGAGCACCGGGGAGCTGTTTTTT

V: TRBV2
D: .
J: TRBJ1-2
size: once
CDR3: CASRPQGRISNYGYTF
DNA: TGTGCCAGCAGGCCACAGGGTAGGATTTCTAACTATGGCTACACCTTC